The 28 T cell receptor beta chains reported below all come from one sample, sequenced in a study of cytomegalovirus exposure and HLA in healthy donors. The primer mix had 60 Vbeta and 13 Jbeta primers. The data were produced by immunoSEQ multiplex PCR, yet TCRdb's version contains in-frame clones alone and is incomplete. This table holds roughly 170,000 clones, around four fifths found once. The sample was PBMCs. The receptors derive from a man aged 25-40 years in good health and CMV-seronegative.

V and J are TRBV30 and TRBJ2-1; D may be TRBD2 (5 bases). The germline CDR1 and CDR2 sequences are GTSNPN and SVGIG (reference sequence). CDR3 length equals 13 residues. V lost 5 bases, J lost 14 bases, and 22 bases lay in between. This CDR3 reads CAWDRGSGKKKFF. CDR3 nucleotides: TGTGCCTGGGATCGGGGAAGCGGCAAGAAGAAGTTCTTC.

This clone was recorded a few times. The junction differs from germline at one of its ends, possibly a read error. This chain joins TRBV10-3 and TRBJ2-3; 7 bases fit TRBD2. Looked up from germline, CDR1 is ENHRY and CDR2 is SYGVKD. This CDR3 spans 14 amino acids. CDR3 DNA sequence: TGTGCCATTAGTGCGGGGGAACGCACAGATACGCAGTATTTT. It specifies CAISAGERTDTQYF.

The V gene is TRBV27, the J gene TRBJ1-1; 8 bases line up with TRBD1. Trimming took 1 base from V and 5 from J; bases not matched to a gene: 6. CDR3 length: 15 amino acids. CDR1 is MNHEY, CDR2 SMNVEV, per germline (reference sequence). The CDR3 is CASSLWAGGRTEAFF. CDR3 nucleotides: TGTGCCAGCAGTTTATGGGCAGGGGGCAGGACTGAAGCTTTCTTT.

This clone was found a few times. The genes are TRBV10-3 and TRBJ2-1; 9 bases line up with TRBD1. CDR1 and CDR2 (germline): ENHRY, SYGVKD. V dropped 8 bases and J dropped 4; count of bases not matched to a gene: 6. The CDR3 runs 14 residues. In DNA, the CDR3 is TGTGCCATCCAATCGGGACAGGGATACAATGAGCAGTTCTTC. Protein sequence: CAIQSGQGYNEQFF.

The chain joins TRBV7-9 to TRBJ1-3; D perhaps matches TRBD1 (6 bases). Germline values: CDR1 SEHNR, CDR2 FQNEAQ (reference sequence). This CDR3 spans 12 amino acids. V lost 5 bases and J 9 bases, leaving 11 bases between the germline ends. This chain's CDR3 is CASSRDIGTIYF. The CDR3 DNA sequence: TGTGCCAGCAGCCGGGACATCGGCACCATATATTTT. The full variable domain, in which reference TRBV7-9 and TRBJ1-3 provide the parts outside the CDR3, is DTGVSQNPRHKITKRGQNVTFRCDPISEHNRLYWYRQTLGQGPEFLTYFQNEAQLEKSRLLSDRFSAERPKGSFSTLEIQRTEQGDSAMYLCASSRDIGTIYFGEGSWLTVV.

This chain connects TRBV6-4 to TRBJ2-4; D might be TRBD2 (7 bases). The CDR3 contains 16 residues. V lost 7 bases to trimming and J lost 0 bases, with 16 bases between them. Germline CDR1 and CDR2: MRHNA and SNTAGT. CDR3 bases: TGTGCCAGCACCGAGAAGGGGGGGCTAGCCAAAAACATTCAGTACTTC. It is translated as CASTEKGGLAKNIQYF.

Concerning this clone: Relative to the germline gene, one junction end is altered; a read error may explain this. The chain joins TRBV11-2 to TRBJ2-7, with D unresolved. This CDR3 contains 11 residues. Germline values: CDR1 SGHAT, CDR2 FQNNGV. The CDR3 here is CASSSSHEQYF. CDR3 bases: TGTGCCAGCAGCTCCTCCCACGAGCAGTACTTC.

This clone occurred once. The chain joins TRBV5-4 to TRBJ1-1; 8 bases match TRBD1. Trimming took 4 bases from V and 5 from J; bases not matched to a gene: 7. CDR3 size: 14 residues. CDR1 is SGHNT and CDR2 is YYREEE in the germline V gene (reference sequence). CDR3 DNA: TGTGCCAGCAGCACCAAGGACAGGGTTACTGAAGCTTTCTTT. Protein product: CASSTKDRVTEAFF. The entire variable domain, with the rest obtained from reference TRBV5-4 and TRBJ1-1, is as follows: ETGVTQSPTHLIKTRGQQVTLRCSSQSGHNTVSWYQQALGQGPQFIFQYYREEENGRGNFPPRFSGLQFPNYSSELNVNALELDDSALYLCASSTKDRVTEAFFGQGTRLTVV.

The chain carries TRBV27 and TRBJ2-7, with D possibly matching TRBD1 (5 bases). CDR1 is MNHEY, CDR2 SMNVEV, per germline (reference sequence). This CDR3 has 13 amino acids. The ends were cut back, 6 bases at V and 2 bases at J, with 11 bases in the middle. CDR3 coding DNA: TGTGCCAGCAGAATCACAGGAACCTACGAGCAGTACTTC. This sequence encodes CASRITGTYEQYF.

The chain is built from TRBV6-1 and TRBJ1-4; a weak D match, TRBD1 (5 bases). CDR3 length: 14 residues. CDR1 is MNHNS and CDR2 is SASEGT in the germline V gene. The germline V and J ends were trimmed by 1 base and 8 bases, with 11 bases remaining between them. In DNA form, the CDR3 reads TGTGCCAGCAGTGAAGGGGGGGGGAGGGAAAAACTGTTTTTT. This codes for CASSEGGGREKLFF.

V is TRBV6-1 and J is TRBJ1-5; 7 bases match TRBD1. Germline CDR1 and CDR2: MNHNS and SASEGT. The CDR3 is 15 amino acids. V was clipped by 4 bases and J by 6 bases; unmatched bases: 9. As DNA, the CDR3 is TGTGCCAGCAGTGCCCCGACAGGGACCGGTCAGCCCCAGCATTTT. Protein product: CASSAPTGTGQPQHF.

The rearrangement links TRBV4-1 to TRBJ2-3; D call uncertain. Germline lookup yields CDR1 MGHRA and CDR2 YSYEKL. There are 15 residues in the CDR3. V lost 0 bases and J lost 4, with 11 bases in between. CDR3 amino acids: CASSQDEIGADTQYF. The CDR3 DNA reads as TGCGCCAGCAGCCAAGATGAGATTGGAGCAGATACGCAGTATTTT.

This clone was found a few times. The chain combines TRBV2 with TRBJ1-6; 7 bases are a match to TRBD1. The CDR3 length is 15 residues. Trimming at V came to 6 bases and at J to 7 bases, leaving 9 bases not matched to a gene. Germline-derived CDR1 and CDR2 are SNHLY and FYNNEI. The CDR3 DNA is TGTGCCAGCAGGGGGGACAGCAGGGGAAATTCACCCCTCCACTTT. Its translation is CASRGDSRGNSPLHF. Variable domain in full (rest from reference TRBV2 and TRBJ1-6): EPEVTQTPSHQVTQMGQEVILRCVPISNHLYFYWYRQILGQKVEFLVSFYNNEISEKSEIFDDQFSVERPDGSNFTLKIRSTKLEDSAMYFCASRGDSRGNSPLHFGNGTRLTVT.

The chain carries TRBV5-1 and TRBJ1-3; 9 bases line up with TRBD1. Trimming cost V 0 bases and J 1 base; bases outside gene matches: 5. This CDR3 spans 17 amino acids. Germline values: CDR1 SGHRS, CDR2 YFSETQ. CDR3 sequence reads: CASSLDPQGASGNTIYF. The CDR3 DNA is TGCGCCAGCAGCTTGGACCCACAGGGGGCGTCTGGAAACACCATATATTTT.

This sequence joins TRBV10-1 and TRBJ2-7; perhaps TRBD1 as D (5 bases). The V gene's germline CDR1 is WNHNN and CDR2 SYGVQD (reference sequence). The CDR3 contains 13 residues. Trimming pared 3 bases from V and 2 bases from J, leaving 8 bases between. The CDR3 protein is CASSDLDTYEQYF. DNA of the CDR3: TGCGCCAGCAGTGACTTGGACACCTACGAGCAGTACTTC.

The V gene is TRBV5-6, the J gene TRBJ1-4; D ambiguous. V was trimmed by 0 bases and J by 7 bases, leaving 13 bases between them. Looked up from germline, CDR1 is SGHDT and CDR2 is YYEEEE. The CDR3 loop spans 15 amino acids. The CDR3 loop reads CASSLEVPEGEKLFF. CDR3 in DNA: TGTGCCAGCAGCTTGGAAGTCCCCGAGGGTGAAAAACTGTTTTTT.

V gene TRBV2 combines with J gene TRBJ2-5, with 8 bases lining up with TRBD2. CDR1 is SNHLY and CDR2 is FYNNEI in the germline V gene. V trimming: 4 bases; J trimming: 0 bases; junction bases outside the gene matches: 4. The length of the CDR3 is 15 residues. The CDR3 DNA reads TGTGCCAGCAGTGGTGATAGCGGGAACCAAGAGACCCAGTACTTC. It encodes CASSGDSGNQETQYF.

The gene calls are TRBV21-1 and TRBJ1-5; the table names TRBD1, a call not compared with the DNA. TRBV21-1 is a pseudogene. The length of the CDR3 is 14 residues. CDR3 region: CASSKAQQDQPQHF. In DNA form, the CDR3 reads TGTGCCAGCAGCAAAGCGCAGCAGGATCAGCCCCAGCATTTT.

This chain joins TRBV5-1 and TRBJ2-7; D perhaps matches TRBD1 (5 bases). CDR1 is SGHRS and CDR2 is YFSETQ in the germline V gene. This CDR3 contains 14 residues. V was clipped by 0 bases and J by 4 bases, with 11 bases between them. CDR3: CASSLGQGRYEQYF. The CDR3 DNA is TGCGCCAGCAGCTTGGGCCAGGGTCGGTACGAGCAGTACTTC.

This clone has only one observation. The chain combines TRBV11-3 with TRBJ2-1, with a weak D call TRBD2 (6 bases). This CDR3 region has 15 residues. V lost 6 bases, J lost 0 bases, and 12 bases lay in between. The germline V gene has CDR1 SGHNT and CDR2 YENEEA. The CDR3 is CASSRASVSYNEQFF. The CDR3 bases are TGTGCCAGCAGTCGGGCTAGCGTCTCCTACAATGAGCAGTTCTTC.

The rearrangement joins TRBV4-3 to TRBJ2-1; D is perhaps TRBD1 (5 bases). The CDR3 runs to 16 residues. CDR1 and CDR2 from the germline V gene are LGHNA and YSLEER. V shed 1 base and J shed 4 bases, with 14 bases lying between them. CDR3: CASSQGSGRVYNEQFF. As DNA, the CDR3 is TGCGCCAGCAGCCAAGGGTCCGGCAGGGTATACAATGAGCAGTTCTTC.

The rearrangement links TRBV10-3 to TRBJ2-7; 9 nucleotides align to TRBD1. Germline values: CDR1 ENHRY, CDR2 SYGVKD. V shed 4 bases, J shed 2 bases, and the junction held 3 bases outside the gene matches. This CDR3 has 14 residues. CDR3 DNA: TGTGCCATCAGTGTGGGACAGGGCGCCTACGAGCAGTACTTC. Translating gives CAISVGQGAYEQYF.

The chain carries TRBV9 and TRBJ2-1; 8 nucleotides align to TRBD1. CDR3 length: 15 residues. The V gene's germline CDR1 is SGDLS and CDR2 YYNGEE. J gave up 0 bases and V 6 bases, and 5 bases lay outside the gene matches. CDR3: CASTLTGGSYNEQFF. The CDR3 bases are TGTGCCAGCACCCTAACAGGGGGCTCCTACAATGAGCAGTTCTTC.

The rearrangement joins TRBV11-3 to TRBJ2-3; 14 nucleotides agree with TRBD2. Germline CDR1 SGHNT, CDR2 YENEEA. V was clipped by 3 bases and J by 5 bases; unmatched bases: 1. The CDR3 consists of 15 residues. The CDR3 coding sequence is TGTGCCAGCAGCTTGGGGACTAGCGGGGGAGATACGCAGTATTTT. Protein product: CASSLGTSGGDTQYF.

The rearrangement uses TRBV19 and TRBJ2-3, with a possible D match to TRBD1 (5 bases). V was clipped by 0 bases and J by 4 bases, with 17 bases between them. Germline CDR1 is LNHDA and CDR2 is SQIVND (reference sequence). This CDR3 is built from 17 residues. CDR3 bases: TGTGCCAGTAGTATAGATGCCCGAGGCAGGGTGGCAGATACGCAGTATTTT. Its translation: CASSIDARGRVADTQYF. The full variable domain, its missing parts supplied by reference TRBV19 and TRBJ2-3, is DGGITQSPKYLFRKEGQNVTLSCEQNLNHDAMYWYRQDPGQGLRLIYYSQIVNDFQKGDIAEGYSVSREKKESFPLTVTSAQKNPTAFYLCASSIDARGRVADTQYFGPGTRLTVL.

The chain joins TRBV2 to TRBJ1-4; no clear D. The CDR3 contains 13 residues. Trimming removed 3 bases from V and 8 bases from J, with 10 bases in between. The germline CDR1 and CDR2 sequences are SNHLY and FYNNEI. CDR3 coding DNA: TGTGCCAGCAGTGAGTACGGGATAGAAAAACTGTTTTTT. It is translated as CASSEYGIEKLFF.

This clone was found a few times. V gene TRBV4-3 combines with J gene TRBJ2-3; possible D gene TRBD1, 5 bases. V shed 0 bases and J shed 8 bases, with 15 bases lying between them. Per the germline V gene, CDR1 is LGHNA and CDR2 is YSLEER. The CDR3 is made up of 15 amino acids. CDR3 nucleotides: TGCGCCAGCAGCCAAGAACCATTGGACACTACTACGCAGTATTTT. Translation gives CASSQEPLDTTTQYF.

The chain employs TRBV18 and TRBJ2-7; TRBD1 is a possible D gene (5 bases). There are 14 residues in the CDR3. V lost 3 bases and J lost 3, with 12 bases in between. The germline CDR1 and CDR2 sequences are KGHSH and LQKENI. The CDR3 DNA reads as TGTGCCAGCTCACCGCCCGTACAGGTCTACGAGCAGTACTTC. This translates into CASSPPVQVYEQYF.